The 23 T cell receptor beta chains below were found in one sample sequenced in a study of T cells in Graves' hyperthyroidism and ophthalmopathy. Using RNA transcripts as the source, TCR beta CDR3 regions were amplified. The TCR CDR3 first-round RT-PCR relied on the HTBI primer set. TCRdb re-analysed the multiplex PCR reads in MiXCR, keeping a single row per CDR3 protein. The sample lists 550,000 to 600,000 distinct CDR3 sequences; 16% were seen once. The sample taken for sequencing was blood. The receptors here all came from a woman between 18 and 30 years old with Graves' hyperthyroidism.

V gene TRBV19 combines with J gene TRBJ1-2; D ambiguous. In germline, CDR1 is LNHDA, CDR2 SQIVND (reference sequence). CDR3 length: 12 amino acids. Trimming cost V 7 bases and J 5 bases, with 11 bases left between them. CDR3 nucleotides: TGTGCCAGTATGAAGGGAAGGTATGGCTACACCTTC. As protein: CASMKGRYGYTF.

This clonotype was detected only a few times. The chain carries TRBV28 and TRBJ2-7, with TRBD2 matching over 8 bases. CDR3 size: 16 residues. Germline CDR1 reads MDHEN; CDR2 reads SYDVKM. Trimming took 3 bases from V and 6 from J; bases not matched to a gene: 13. CDR3 sequence reads: CASSFTPGTSSFEQYF. In DNA form, the CDR3 reads TGTGCCAGCAGTTTCACCCCCGGGACTAGTTCTTTCGAGCAGTACTTC.

This clonotype was found many times. The rearrangement joins TRBV27 to TRBJ1-5; 8 bases line up with TRBD1. The CDR3 extends over 16 amino acids. J was trimmed by 5 bases and V by 1 base; bases with no gene match: 7. CDR1 MNHEY and CDR2 SMNVEV come from the germline V gene (reference sequence). In DNA form, the CDR3 reads TGTGCCAGCAGTTTATTCCAGGGGGCTAGTGATCAGCCCCAGCATTTT. The encoded protein is CASSLFQGASDQPQHF.

The chain couples TRBV20-1 to TRBJ2-1, with D tentatively TRBD1 or TRBD2 (5 bases each). The CDR3 runs 17 residues. The germline V gene encodes CDR1 DFQATT and CDR2 SNEGSKA (reference sequence). Trimming removed 0 bases from V and 9 bases from J, with 24 bases in between. CDR3: CSAREISGQAVFFEQFF. The CDR3 DNA follows: TGCAGTGCTAGAGAGATCTCGGGGCAGGCCGTCTTTTTTGAGCAGTTCTTC.

The rearrangement joins TRBV7-9 to TRBJ2-3; the D is unclear. There are 19 residues in the CDR3. V lost 0 bases and J lost 4, with 23 bases in between. Per germline, CDR1 SEHNR and CDR2 FQNEAQ (reference sequence). The CDR3 region is CASSLAGPLGMDGSDTQYF. CDR3 DNA sequence: TGTGCCAGCAGCTTAGCCGGTCCCCTTGGCATGGACGGGTCAGATACGCAGTATTTT.

This clonotype occurred many times. The chain has TRBV7-2 and TRBJ1-2; D gene ambiguous. Per the germline V gene, CDR1 is SGHTA and CDR2 is FQGNSA. The CDR3 sequence is 14 residues long. Trimming removed 1 base from V and 5 bases from J, with 11 bases in between. The CDR3 protein is CASSLGPGSYGYTF. The CDR3 DNA follows: TGTGCCAGCAGCTTAGGGCCCGGTTCATATGGCTACACCTTC.

The sample holds a few counts of this clonotype. This rearrangement joins TRBV7-2 to TRBJ2-3, with 12 bases aligning to TRBD2. From germline, CDR1 is SGHTA and CDR2 FQGNSA. V was clipped by 4 bases and J by 6 bases; unmatched bases: 11. CDR3 length: 17 residues. CDR3 nucleotides: TGTGCCAGCAGCTCCCGGACTAGCGGGGCCTTTTTGGATACGCAGTATTTT. Translating gives CASSSRTSGAFLDTQYF.

This clonotype has a handful of counts. This chain uses TRBV4-1 with TRBJ1-3; a weak D match, TRBD1 (5 bases). The CDR3 loop spans 16 amino acids. V was shortened by 4 bases and J by 2 bases, with 15 bases between the two germline ends. CDR1 and CDR2 (germline): MGHRA, YSYEKL. The DNA for the CDR3 is TGCGCCAGCAGCCGGAACGTGGGAGGGGCTGGAAACACCATATATTTT. Translation: CASSRNVGGAGNTIYF.

This clonotype was found many times. This rearrangement joins TRBV7-8 to TRBJ1-4, with no clear D. The V gene's germline CDR1 is SGHVS and CDR2 FQNEAQ. V was clipped by 5 bases and J by 2 bases, with 6 bases between them. The CDR3 is 13 residues long. The CDR3 DNA reads as TGTGCCAGCAGCAGACCCACTAATGAAAAACTGTTTTTT. Translation gives CASSRPTNEKLFF.

This clonotype was seen at least ten times. The chain carries TRBV28 and TRBJ1-5; TRBD1 aligns across 8 bases. The CDR3 contains 16 residues. The V segment lost 5 bases and the J segment 6 bases; nucleotides outside the gene matches: 12. Germline lookup yields CDR1 MDHEN and CDR2 SYDVKM. CDR3 sequence reads: CASSLRTGKRGQPQHF. The CDR3 DNA is TGTGCCAGCAGTCTCCGGACAGGGAAACGTGGTCAGCCCCAGCATTTT. Full variable domain (rest looked up from reference TRBV28 and TRBJ1-5): DVKVTQSSRYLVKRTGEKVFLECVQDMDHENMFWYRQDPGLGLRLIYFSYDVKMKEKGDIPEGYSVSREKKERFSLILESASTNQTSMYLCASSLRTGKRGQPQHFGDGTRLSIL.

The table lists this clonotype with many counts. The J gene is TRBJ2-5, the V gene TRBV3-1; D might be TRBD2 (5 bases). The CDR3 runs 15 residues. Looked up from germline, CDR1 is LGHDT and CDR2 is YNNKEL (reference sequence). Trimming shortened V by 1 base and J by 1 base, and 10 bases separated the two germline ends. The CDR3 region has the DNA TGTGCCAGCAGCCAAGCTGGAGGTGTCCAAGAGACCCAGTACTTC. The encoded protein is CASSQAGGVQETQYF.

The V and J genes are TRBV19 and TRBJ2-3; TRBD1 aligns across 10 bases. CDR1 and CDR2 (germline): LNHDA, SQIVND (reference sequence). V lost 8 bases, J lost 3 bases, and 5 bases stayed unmatched. The CDR3 is 14 residues long. The CDR3 spells CASQPGQGTDTQYF. CDR3 sequence (DNA): TGTGCCAGTCAACCGGGACAGGGGACAGATACGCAGTATTTT.

The genes are TRBV3-1 and TRBJ2-5, with a possible D match to TRBD2 (5 bases). The CDR3 sequence is 13 residues long. Per the germline V gene, CDR1 is LGHDT and CDR2 is YNNKEL (reference sequence). V dropped 4 bases and J dropped 6 bases, with 12 bases sitting between them. The CDR3 nucleotides are TGTGCCAGCAGCCCAATAGGACTTCAGACCCAGTACTTC. Translation: CASSPIGLQTQYF.

This clonotype was counted only a few times. The gene calls are TRBV4-3 and TRBJ2-7, with D uncertain. Trimming took off 0 bases at V and 2 bases at J, with 11 bases between the two ends. CDR3 length equals 15 residues. Looked up from germline, CDR1 is LGHNA and CDR2 is YSLEER. CDR3 coding DNA: TGCGCCAGCAGCCAAGATCGGGCTGATCCCTACGAGCAGTACTTC. It specifies CASSQDRADPYEQYF.

This clonotype was seen many times. The chain joins TRBV20-1 to TRBJ2-7; 9 bases fit TRBD2. This CDR3 has 15 residues. Per germline, CDR1 DFQATT and CDR2 SNEGSKA (reference sequence). The V gene end was trimmed by 5 bases and the J gene end by 3 bases; junction bases not matched to a gene: 11. The CDR3 is CSARSGSGRLYEQYF. The CDR3 bases are TGCAGTGCTCGCTCGGGTAGCGGGAGACTCTACGAGCAGTACTTC.

The rearrangement uses TRBV10-2 and TRBJ2-1; D tentatively fits TRBD1 or TRBD2 (5 bases each). This CDR3 region has 12 residues. The V end lost 6 bases, the J end lost 10 bases, and 13 bases lay between the germline ends. Germline CDR1 WSHSY, CDR2 SAAADI. The CDR3 nucleotides read TGCGCCAGCAGGCAAGTCGGGGACGAGCAGTTCTTC. This sequence encodes CASRQVGDEQFF.

This clonotype has at least ten counts. V is TRBV20-1 and J is TRBJ2-7, with D tentatively TRBD2 (5 bases). V lost 6 bases, J lost 0 bases, and 12 bases lay in between. Looked up from germline, CDR1 is DFQATT and CDR2 is SNEGSKA (reference sequence). There are 13 residues in the CDR3. CDR3 DNA sequence: TGCAGTGCGAAAGAGGGCAACTCCTACGAGCAGTACTTC. This translates into CSAKEGNSYEQYF.

This clonotype was picked up a small number of times. The CDR3 nucleotides are TGTGCCAGCCGGTTGCAGGGAGGCACTGAAGCTTTCTTT. It yields the protein CASRLQGGTEAFF. The chain combines TRBV7-9 with TRBJ1-1; tentatively, D is TRBD1 (5 bases). Germline loops: CDR1 SEHNR, CDR2 FQNEAQ (reference sequence). This CDR3 contains 13 residues. V shed 8 bases and J shed 4 bases, with 14 bases lying between them.

This clonotype was counted only a few times. V usage is TRBV25-1 and J usage is TRBJ1-2; D might be TRBD1 (5 bases). Germline V gene data show CDR1 as MGHDK and CDR2 as SYGVNS. CDR3 size: 14 residues. V gave up 3 bases and J gave up 8 bases, with 16 bases separating them. The CDR3 loop reads CASSDPQGRDGYTF. Written as DNA, the CDR3 is TGTGCCAGCAGTGATCCCCAAGGACGGGACGGCTACACCTTC.

V usage is TRBV5-8 and J usage is TRBJ2-7, with D tentatively TRBD1 or TRBD2 (5 bases each). CDR1 and CDR2 from the germline V gene are SGHTS and YDEGEE. This CDR3 is 16 amino acids long. Between the trimmed V and J ends, which lost 3 bases and 2 bases, there was a span of 18 bases. The chain's CDR3 is CASSSTRLGVPYEQYF. The CDR3, as DNA: TGTGCCAGCAGCTCTACGAGACTGGGGGTACCCTACGAGCAGTACTTC.

Notes on this clonotype: This may be a read error, as it is one base from a much larger clone. CDR3 in DNA: TGCGCCAGCAGTTGGACTAGCGGGAGCCTAACCGTTAGCACAGATACGCAGTATTTT. It specifies CASSWTSGSLTVSTDTQYF. The rearrangement joins TRBV10-2 to TRBJ2-3, with TRBD2 matching over 13 bases. With 5 bases clipped from V and 0 bases from J, the junction kept 11 bases outside the gene matches. CDR3 length equals 19 residues. Germline V gives CDR1 WSHSY, CDR2 SAAADI.

The rearrangement uses TRBV10-2 and TRBJ2-7; 9 bases agree with TRBD1. The trim removed 6 bases at V and 1 base at J, leaving 7 bases unmatched. This CDR3 comprises 15 residues. Germline V gene sequence: CDR1 WSHSY, CDR2 SAAADI. CDR3 region: CASRLGTGSSYEQYF. The CDR3 DNA follows: TGCGCCAGCAGGTTAGGGACAGGGTCTTCCTACGAGCAGTACTTC.

The table lists this clonotype with many counts. The chain joins TRBV20-1 to TRBJ1-1; 7 bases are shared with TRBD1. This CDR3 has 14 amino acids. Losses at the gene ends were 3 bases for V and 5 bases for J; bases not matched to a gene: 9. The germline gives CDR1 DFQATT, CDR2 SNEGSKA (reference sequence). Here the CDR3 DNA reads TGCAGTGCTAGGGCCGGGACAGCCTCAACTGAAGCTTTCTTT. This encodes CSARAGTASTEAFF.